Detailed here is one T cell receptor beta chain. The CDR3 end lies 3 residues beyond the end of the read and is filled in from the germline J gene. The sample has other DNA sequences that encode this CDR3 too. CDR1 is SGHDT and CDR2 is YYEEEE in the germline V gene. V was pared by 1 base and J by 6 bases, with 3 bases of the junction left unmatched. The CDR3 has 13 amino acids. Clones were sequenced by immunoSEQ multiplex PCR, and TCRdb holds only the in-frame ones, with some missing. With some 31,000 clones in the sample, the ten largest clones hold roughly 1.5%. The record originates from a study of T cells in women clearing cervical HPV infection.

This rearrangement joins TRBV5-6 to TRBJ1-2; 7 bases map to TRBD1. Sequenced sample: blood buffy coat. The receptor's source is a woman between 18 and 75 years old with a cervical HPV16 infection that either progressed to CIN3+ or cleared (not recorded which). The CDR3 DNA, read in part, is TGTGCCAGCAGCTTGCGACAGGGAGATGGC. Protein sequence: CASSLRQGDG. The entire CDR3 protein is CASSLRQGDGYTF.